This TCR beta chain derives from a study of blood T cell repertoires in COVID-19. As for the study in general: Samples taken during acute and convalescent COVID-19 were collected in the United States, Italy and Spain.

Original data processing: The assay estimated nucleated cells by amplifying reference gene primers. Here immunoSEQ multiplex PCR was the method, and the copy in TCRdb shows in-frame clones only, minus some. V and J calls and clone size come straight from that table; D and trimming were deduced from the DNA. The sample has fewer than 250,000 clones, roughly nine tenths seen once. The CDR3 contains 13 residues. The germline V gene has CDR1 WNHNN and CDR2 SYGVQD (reference sequence). With 2 bases removed from V and 8 bases from J, the gap between germline ends came to 12 bases. The sequencing input was peripheral blood. The TCR comes from a man under 40 with acute or convalescent COVID-19. The chain recombines TRBV10-1 with TRBJ1-1; D may be TRBD1 (5 bases). CDR3 DNA sequence: TGCGCCAGCAGTGAGACAGGTCCGGTGGAAGCTTTCTTT. Its protein product is CASSETGPVEAFF.